This passage covers 27 T cell receptor beta chains from one sample sequenced in a study of T-cell memory formation after mild COVID-19. TCRdb processed the 5' RACE reads anew with MiXCR; each CDR3 protein has one entry. The repertoire holds approximately 110,000 distinct CDR3 sequences, with 22% as singletons. The sample was PBMCs or a T cell subset sorted from them (not recorded which). Receptor source: a man between 18 and 35 years old who had mild COVID-19 (a few samples of this study predate the infection). Cell type and time point are not known.

The gene calls are TRBV4-1 and TRBJ2-3; D is perhaps TRBD2 (6 bases). The CDR3 totals 16 residues. The ends were cut back, 0 bases at V and 1 base at J, with 11 bases in the middle. Germline CDR1 is MGHRA and CDR2 is YSYEKL. As DNA, the CDR3 is TGCGCCAGCAGCCAAGATAAGGGACTCGGCACAGATACGCAGTATTTT. Translated, it gives CASSQDKGLGTDTQYF.

This clonotype was seen a few times. This clone may be a read error of a much larger clone one base away. CDR3 loop: CASSLAGSADTQYF. The CDR3 DNA reads TGTGCCAGCAGCTTAGCAGGGAGCGCAGATACGCAGTATTTT. The chain combines TRBV7-9 with TRBJ2-3, with D possibly matching TRBD2 (5 bases). V was shortened by 0 bases and J by 4 bases, with 8 bases between the two germline ends. CDR1 and CDR2 (germline): SEHNR, FQNEAQ (reference sequence). The CDR3 has 14 amino acids.

This clonotype appeared a few times. The chain employs TRBV7-3 and TRBJ2-1; the D is unclear. The V gene lost 2 bases and the J gene lost 7 bases, with 9 bases spanning the gap. CDR1 and CDR2 (germline): SGHTA, FQGTGA. This CDR3 region has 13 residues. In DNA form, the CDR3 reads TGTGCCAGCAGCTTATCGGGTTTGAATGAGCAGTTCTTC. The encoded protein is CASSLSGLNEQFF. Full variable domain (rest looked up from reference TRBV7-3 and TRBJ2-1): GAGVSQTPSNKVTEKGKYVELRCDPISGHTALYWYRQSLGQGPEFLIYFQGTGAADDSGLPNDRFFAVRPEGSVSTLKIQRTERGDSAVYLCASSLSGLNEQFFGPGTRLTVL.

CDR3 region: CASSHKGRQRAQYF. The CDR3 coding sequence is TGTGCCAGCAGCCACAAGGGGAGACAACGGGCCCAGTACTTC. The chain uses TRBV3-1 and TRBJ2-5; TRBD1 or TRBD2 may be the D gene (5 bases each). This CDR3 has 14 amino acids. Germline V lookup: CDR1 LGHDT, CDR2 YNNKEL (reference sequence). Trimming pared 3 bases from V and 9 bases from J, leaving 17 bases between.

This clonotype came up a few times. This chain uses TRBV5-5 with TRBJ2-1; 14 positions agree with TRBD2. Germline V gene sequence: CDR1 SGHKS, CDR2 YYEKEE (reference sequence). V lost 5 bases, J lost 4 bases, and 2 bases stayed unmatched. This CDR3 has 15 residues. CDR3 DNA: TGTGCCAGCAGGACTAGCGGGGGGGCGTACAATGAGCAGTTCTTC. As protein: CASRTSGGAYNEQFF. Variable domain in full (rest from reference TRBV5-5 and TRBJ2-1): DAGVTQSPTHLIKTRGQQVTLRCSPISGHKSVSWYQQVLGQGPQFIFQYYEKEERGRGNFPDRFSARQFPNYSSELNVNALLLGDSALYLCASRTSGGAYNEQFFGPGTRLTVL.

The chain carries TRBV20-1 and TRBJ2-5; TRBD2 aligns across 13 bases. Germline V CDR1 and CDR2: DFQATT, SNEGSKA (reference sequence). The ends lost 1 base at V and 5 bases at J; junction bases unmatched: 7. CDR3 size: 16 residues. CDR3 sequence: CSARGKLAGGPETQYF. As DNA, the CDR3 is TGCAGTGCTAGAGGAAAACTAGCGGGGGGGCCCGAGACCCAGTACTTC.

This clonotype was found a few times. This chain connects TRBV7-3 to TRBJ2-1, with D possibly matching TRBD1 (7 bases). Trimming shortened V by 5 bases and J by 3 bases, and 14 bases separated the two germline ends. The CDR3 consists of 15 residues. Germline V CDR1 and CDR2: SGHTA, FQGTGA. This CDR3 is CASSDPQGGYNEQFF. The CDR3 bases are TGTGCCAGCAGCGACCCTCAGGGGGGCTACAATGAGCAGTTCTTC.

The chain is built from TRBV27 and TRBJ1-5; D is uncertain. This CDR3 region has 13 residues. Deletions cut 3 bases from V and 7 bases from J, with 10 bases between. Germline V gene data show CDR1 as MNHEY and CDR2 as SMNVEV (reference sequence). CDR3 sequence: CASSLNPEQPQHF. The CDR3 DNA follows: TGTGCCAGCAGTTTGAACCCAGAGCAGCCCCAGCATTTT.

This clonotype has just a few counts. The CDR3 region is CASSRGQGASTEAFF. CDR3 nucleotide sequence: TGCGCCAGCAGCCGCGGACAGGGGGCAAGCACTGAAGCTTTCTTT. This chain links TRBV4-1 with TRBJ1-1, with 11 bases matching TRBD1. Germline CDR1 and CDR2: MGHRA and YSYEKL. The CDR3 extends over 15 amino acids. Unmatched junction bases numbered 5, after V lost 4 bases and J lost 4 bases.

DNA for the CDR3: TGCCCCCGGACAGCTCCTTATCGCTACACCTTC. This gives the protein CPRTAPYRYTF. The chain employs TRBV4-3 and TRBJ1-2; a possible D gene is TRBD1 (6 bases). The CDR3 is 11 residues long. The germline gives CDR1 LGHNA, CDR2 YSLEER.

This clonotype has more than one count but fewer than ten. J is TRBJ2-7 and V is TRBV5-4; 8 nucleotides agree with TRBD2. Germline V gives CDR1 SGHNT, CDR2 YYREEE (reference sequence). CDR3 length equals 14 residues. J gave up 5 bases and V 2 bases, and 6 bases lay outside the gene matches. The CDR3 loop reads CASSFRGGGNEQYV. CDR3 nucleotide sequence: TGTGCCAGCAGCTTTCGGGGGGGAGGAAACGAGCAGTACGTC.

This clonotype has only a few counts. The chain is built from TRBV5-1 and TRBJ2-5; 8 nucleotides line up with TRBD2. The CDR3 loop spans 14 amino acids. With 3 bases clipped from V and 5 bases from J, the junction kept 6 bases outside the gene matches. Germline CDR1 SGHRS, CDR2 YFSETQ. CDR3 bases: TGCGCCAGCAGCTGGGGACTAGGTTCGGAGACCCAGTACTTC. Translated: CASSWGLGSETQYF.

This chain uses TRBV7-3 with TRBJ2-3, with D unresolved. CDR3 size: 15 residues. Trimming cost V 1 base and J 1 base, with 9 bases left between them. The germline gives CDR1 SGHTA, CDR2 FQGTGA. Written as DNA, the CDR3 is TGTGCCAGCAGCTTAAGGCCTGCTCGCACAGATACGCAGTATTTT. Amino acids: CASSLRPARTDTQYF. Full variable domain (outside the CDR3, taken from reference TRBV7-3 and TRBJ2-3): GAGVSQTPSNKVTEKGKYVELRCDPISGHTALYWYRQSLGQGPEFLIYFQGTGAADDSGLPNDRFFAVRPEGSVSTLKIQRTERGDSAVYLCASSLRPARTDTQYFGPGTRLTVL.

In its sample, this clonotype was seen a few times. The chain couples TRBV4-1 to TRBJ1-6, with unresolved D. The CDR3 is 14 amino acids. Trimming took off 4 bases at V and 15 bases at J, with 19 bases between the two ends. Per germline, CDR1 MGHRA and CDR2 YSYEKL. The CDR3 reads CASSLHGPSADLHF. In DNA, the CDR3 is TGCGCCAGCAGCCTTCATGGACCCTCCGCAGACCTCCACTTT.

The V call is TRBV5-1, the J call TRBJ2-7; possible D gene TRBD2, 7 bases. The CDR3 is 16 residues long. Trimming pared 1 base from V and 1 base from J, leaving 15 bases between. CDR1 and CDR2 from the germline V gene are SGHRS and YFSETQ. The CDR3 is CASSLTAGALSYEQYV. CDR3 DNA sequence: TGCGCCAGCAGCTTGACGGCGGGGGCCCTTTCCTACGAGCAGTACGTC.

The rearrangement uses TRBV4-2 and TRBJ2-6; 7 bases are shared with TRBD1. J gave up 2 bases and V 4 bases, and 5 bases lay outside the gene matches. The CDR3 has 16 residues. Germline CDR1 and CDR2: LGHNA and YNFKEQ. The CDR3 DNA reads as TGTGCCAGCAGCCCCGGACAGGCCCCTGGGGCCAACGTCCTGACTTTC. This gives the protein CASSPGQAPGANVLTF.

Only a few counts were recorded for this clonotype. The genes are TRBV5-1 and TRBJ2-6; possibly TRBD1 or TRBD2 for D (6 bases each). V lost 5 bases, J lost 0 bases, and 15 bases lay in between. The CDR3 length is 17 residues. CDR1 and CDR2 from the germline V gene are SGHRS and YFSETQ. The CDR3 loop reads CASREGGHLSGANVLTF. The CDR3 DNA follows: TGCGCCAGCAGGGAGGGGGGACACCTCTCTGGGGCCAACGTCCTGACTTTC.

The chain combines TRBV5-1 with TRBJ2-1; D gene uncertain. Germline CDR1 reads SGHRS; CDR2 reads YFSETQ. This CDR3 comprises 12 residues. V dropped 6 bases and J dropped 9 bases, with 13 bases sitting between them. The CDR3 DNA is TGCGCCAGCACTATGACGGGTTTTGAGCAGTTCTTC. Protein: CASTMTGFEQFF. Filled out from reference TRBV5-1 and TRBJ2-1, the complete variable domain reads KAGVTQTPRYLIKTRGQQVTLSCSPISGHRSVSWYQQTPGQGLQFLFEYFSETQRNKGNFPGRFSGRQFSNSRSEMNVSTLELGDSALYLCASTMTGFEQFFGPGTRLTVL.

This clonotype has only a few counts. The J gene is TRBJ1-1, the V gene TRBV6-2 or TRBV6-3; the match to TRBD1 covers 8 bases. The CDR3 has 13 amino acids. With V trimmed by 2 bases and J by 4 bases, 0 bases remained unmatched. Germline CDR1 MNHEY, CDR2 SVGEGT. CDR3 sequence reads: CASSYTGGTEAFF. The CDR3 nucleotides read TGTGCCAGCAGTTACACAGGGGGCACTGAAGCTTTCTTT.

This clonotype was seen only a few times. This chain connects TRBV4-3 to TRBJ2-5; D ambiguous. Trimming left V 1 base short and J 1 base short, with 7 bases between. The CDR3 has 14 residues. Germline CDR1 is LGHNA and CDR2 is YSLEER. The CDR3 here is CASSQGLIQETQYF. The DNA of the CDR3 is TGCGCCAGCAGCCAAGGGCTGATCCAAGAGACCCAGTACTTC.

The rearrangement links TRBV12-3 or TRBV12-4 to TRBJ2-7; 10 bases are a match to TRBD2. This CDR3 spans 14 amino acids. The trim removed 6 bases at V and 2 bases at J, leaving 4 bases unmatched. The DNA of the CDR3 is TGTGCCAGCAGCACTAGCGGGACACCCTACGAGCAGTACTTC. It specifies CASSTSGTPYEQYF.

The rearrangement uses TRBV12-3 or TRBV12-4 and TRBJ2-3, with D perhaps TRBD2 (6 bases). The CDR3 runs to 14 residues. Trimming cost V 3 bases and J 10 bases, with 17 bases left between them. CDR3 DNA sequence: TGTGCCAGCAGTTTTGGACTAAGCCTGTTGGCGCAGTATTTT. Encoded protein: CASSFGLSLLAQYF.

This clonotype has only a few counts. This sequence joins TRBV25-1 and TRBJ1-2, with 7 bases identical to TRBD1. J was trimmed by 2 bases and V by 6 bases; bases with no gene match: 0. The CDR3 sequence is 12 residues long. Germline V CDR1 and CDR2: MGHDK, SYGVNS. This CDR3 reads CASSRGNYGYTF. In DNA, the CDR3 is TGTGCCAGCAGCAGGGGGAACTATGGCTACACCTTC.

There are a few counts of this clonotype. The chain joins TRBV29-1 to TRBJ1-1; D is perhaps TRBD1 (5 bases). With 6 bases removed from V and 5 bases from J, the gap between germline ends came to 13 bases. The germline V gene has CDR1 SQVTM and CDR2 ANQGSEA. CDR3 length: 12 amino acids. The DNA of the CDR3 is TGCAGCGTCGGGACTTCGTGGACTGAAGCTTTCTTT. It specifies CSVGTSWTEAFF.

This rearrangement joins TRBV6-1 to TRBJ1-1; the D is unclear. Germline assignment: CDR1 MNHNS and CDR2 SASEGT. This CDR3 contains 13 residues. The V and J ends lost 1 base and 4 bases respectively, with 7 bases between them. CDR3 nucleotides: TGTGCCAGCAGTGAAGGCCGGGGCACTGAAGCTTTCTTT. As protein: CASSEGRGTEAFF.

The J gene is TRBJ2-7, the V gene TRBV6-6; TRBD1 agrees at 7 bases. This CDR3 contains 12 residues. CDR1 MNHNY and CDR2 SVGAGI come from the germline V gene (reference sequence). The V segment lost 5 bases and the J segment 6 bases; nucleotides outside the gene matches: 4. The CDR3 here is CASSRDSTEQYF. CDR3 nucleotides: TGTGCCAGCAGTCGGGACAGTACCGAGCAGTACTTC.

This clonotype has just a few counts. The CDR3 DNA follows: TGCGCCAGCAGCCAAGGGTTCGGCGAGACAGATACGCAGTATTTT. It is translated as CASSQGFGETDTQYF. V gene TRBV4-3 combines with J gene TRBJ2-3; D remains ambiguous. The CDR3 spans 15 residues. The germline V and J ends were trimmed by 1 base and 3 bases, with 11 bases remaining between them. Germline lookup yields CDR1 LGHNA and CDR2 YSLEER.